The TCR beta chain described here comes from a study of blood T cell repertoires in COVID-19. Profiled with immunoSEQ multiplex PCR; TCRdb holds only in-frame clones, not every one. The sample lists roughly 290,000 clones, 90% seen once, with roughly 1.5% in the top ten. The sample was PBMCs or T cells enriched from blood (not recorded which). This TCR derives from a woman aged 18-35 years with acute COVID-19.

The CDR3 DNA sequence: TGTGCCATCAGTGAGACAAATCAGCCCCAGCATTTT. Translating gives CAISETNQPQHF. The chain carries TRBV10-3 and TRBJ1-5, with no clear D. Trimming left V 2 bases short and J 4 bases short, with 3 bases between. The CDR3 sequence is 12 residues long. The germline gives CDR1 ENHRY, CDR2 SYGVKD.